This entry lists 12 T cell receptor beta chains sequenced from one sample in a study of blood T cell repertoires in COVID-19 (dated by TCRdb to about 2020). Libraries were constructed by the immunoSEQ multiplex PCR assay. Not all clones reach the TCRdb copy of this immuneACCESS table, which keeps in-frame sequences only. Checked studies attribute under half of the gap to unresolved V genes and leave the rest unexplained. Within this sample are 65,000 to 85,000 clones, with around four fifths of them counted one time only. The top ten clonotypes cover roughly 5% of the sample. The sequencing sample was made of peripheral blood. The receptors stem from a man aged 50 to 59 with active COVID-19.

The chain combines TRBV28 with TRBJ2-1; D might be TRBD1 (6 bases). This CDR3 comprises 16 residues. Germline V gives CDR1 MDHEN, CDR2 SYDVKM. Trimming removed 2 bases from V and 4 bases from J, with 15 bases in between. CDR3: CASSLPTGARYNEQFF. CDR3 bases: TGTGCCAGCAGTTTACCGACAGGAGCTCGGTACAATGAGCAGTTCTTC.

CDR3 nucleotides: TGTGCCAGCAGGAGAGGGGGCGAGGGGACCGAGCAGTACTTC. This translates into CASRRGGEGTEQYF. This chain links TRBV2 with TRBJ2-7; TRBD1 matches at 7 bases. Germline V lookup: CDR1 SNHLY, CDR2 FYNNEI. This CDR3 has 14 amino acids. Losses at the gene ends were 6 bases for V and 6 bases for J; bases not matched to a gene: 11.

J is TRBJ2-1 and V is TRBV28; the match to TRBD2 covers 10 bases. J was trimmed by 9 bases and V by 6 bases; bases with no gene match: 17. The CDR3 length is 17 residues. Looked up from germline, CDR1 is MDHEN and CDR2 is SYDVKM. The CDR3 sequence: CASSPGPLAGVRGEQFF. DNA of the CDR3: TGTGCCAGCAGCCCGGGACCCCTAGCGGGAGTTAGGGGTGAGCAGTTCTTC.

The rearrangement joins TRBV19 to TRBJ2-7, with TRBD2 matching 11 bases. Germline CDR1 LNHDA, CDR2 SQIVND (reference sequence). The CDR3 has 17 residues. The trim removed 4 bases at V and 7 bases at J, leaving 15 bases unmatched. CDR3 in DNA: TGTGCCAGTAGTAAGCGGTCCTCGACTAGCGGGGTCCGGGAGCAGTACTTC. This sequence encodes CASSKRSSTSGVREQYF.

The CDR3 nucleotides are TGCGCCAGCATCACCGGTAGCCCGAACACCGGGGAGCTGTTTTTT. Encoded protein: CASITGSPNTGELFF. This sequence joins TRBV23-1 and TRBJ2-2; unclear D gene. Being an ORF, TRBV23-1 has a function that is uncertain. The V and J ends lost 7 bases and 0 bases respectively, with 12 bases between them. This CDR3 contains 15 residues.

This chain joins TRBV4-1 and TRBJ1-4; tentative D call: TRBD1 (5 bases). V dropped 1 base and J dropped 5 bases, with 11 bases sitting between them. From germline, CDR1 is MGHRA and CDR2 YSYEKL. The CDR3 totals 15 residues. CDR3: CASSQAGGVNEKLFF. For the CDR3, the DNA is TGCGCCAGCAGCCAAGCGGGGGGGGTAAATGAAAAACTGTTTTTT.

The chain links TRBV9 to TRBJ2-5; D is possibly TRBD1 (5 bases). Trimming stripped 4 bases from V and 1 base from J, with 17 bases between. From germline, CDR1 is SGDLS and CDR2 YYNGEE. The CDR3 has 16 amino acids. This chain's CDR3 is CASSNGAGSLQETQYF. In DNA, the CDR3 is TGTGCCAGCAGCAATGGGGCAGGGTCCCTCCAAGAGACCCAGTACTTC.

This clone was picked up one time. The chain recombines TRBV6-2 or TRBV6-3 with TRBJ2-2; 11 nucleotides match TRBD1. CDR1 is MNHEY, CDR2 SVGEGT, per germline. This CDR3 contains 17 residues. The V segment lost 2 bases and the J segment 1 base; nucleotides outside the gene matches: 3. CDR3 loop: CASSYRTGGRNTGELFF. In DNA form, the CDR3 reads TGTGCCAGCAGTTACAGGACAGGGGGCAGGAACACCGGGGAGCTGTTTTTT.

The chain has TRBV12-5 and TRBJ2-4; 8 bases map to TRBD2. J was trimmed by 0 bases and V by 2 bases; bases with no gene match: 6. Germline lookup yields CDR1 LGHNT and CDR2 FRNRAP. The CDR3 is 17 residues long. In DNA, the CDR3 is TGTGCTAGTGGTTTGACCCGGGGGGGTCTAGCCAAAAACATTCAGTACTTC. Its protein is CASGLTRGGLAKNIQYF.

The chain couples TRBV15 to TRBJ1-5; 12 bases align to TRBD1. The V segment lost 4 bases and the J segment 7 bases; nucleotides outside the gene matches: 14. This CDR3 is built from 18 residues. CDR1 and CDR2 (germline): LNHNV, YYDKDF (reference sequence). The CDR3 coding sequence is TGTGCCACCAGCAAACTCCGGGACAGGGGGCAACATCGGCAGCCCCAGCATTTT. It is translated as CATSKLRDRGQHRQPQHF.

The CDR3 DNA sequence: TGTGCCAGTAGTCTCCCGTATGAGGGGGCGTTAATGGATAACTATGGCTACACCTTC. It translates to CASSLPYEGALMDNYGYTF. V gene TRBV19 combines with J gene TRBJ1-2; TRBD1 agrees at 7 bases. The CDR3 sequence is 19 residues long. V shed 5 bases and J 1 base; nucleotides not matched to a gene: 19. CDR1 is LNHDA, CDR2 SQIVND, per germline (reference sequence).

The CDR3 loop reads CASSLGRFQAANTEAFF. CDR3 in DNA: TGTGCCAGCAGCTTGGGGAGGTTCCAGGCCGCGAACACTGAAGCTTTCTTT. The chain has TRBV5-4 and TRBJ1-1; no clear D. CDR3 length: 17 residues. Germline V gene sequence: CDR1 SGHNT, CDR2 YYREEE (reference sequence). Between the trimmed V and J ends, which lost 0 bases and 1 base, there was a span of 16 bases.